The 2 T cell receptor beta chains given below trace back to one sample, sequenced in a study of vaccination and CD4 T cells after COVID-19. An Oncomine TCR Beta short-read assay was used to sequence the DNA from cultured CD4+ T cells. TCRdb re-derived calls from the PCR reads in MiXCR, one entry per CDR3 protein. Among about 19,000 distinct CDR3 sequences listed, approximately 38% were seen once. No antigen has been identified for these receptors. The treatment: 10-day PBMC culture with coronavirus spike peptide pools or control peptides (ViraFEST assay). The specimen sequenced was cultured CD4+ T cells from blood. Source of these receptors: a human donor with COVID-19.

This clonotype showed up just a few times. The rearrangement links TRBV6-2 or TRBV6-3 to TRBJ2-4; D not resolved. CDR3 length equals 15 residues. Germline values: CDR1 MNHEY, CDR2 SVGEGT. V lost 4 bases and J 0 bases, leaving 10 bases between the germline ends. The CDR3, as DNA: TGTGCCAGCAGTTTCCGGGCTCTAGCCAAAAACATTCAGTACTTC. Amino acids: CASSFRALAKNIQYF.

The chain uses TRBV6-1 and TRBJ1-4; D is undetermined. The CDR3 is made up of 14 amino acids. Germline assignment: CDR1 MNHNS and CDR2 SASEGT. The ends were cut back, 6 bases at V and 0 bases at J, with 8 bases in the middle. CDR3 DNA: TGTGCCAGCAGCCGGACCTCAACTAATGAAAAACTGTTTTTT. This encodes CASSRTSTNEKLFF.